Each of the 27 T cell receptor beta chains below was sequenced from the same sample in a study of spatial heterogeneity in lung cancer. TCRdb itself ran the 5' RACE reads through MiXCR, one entry per CDR3 protein. In the table there are 7,500 to 10,000 distinct CDR3 sequences, approximately 3.9% of which are singletons. Time point indicated: blood taken at disease recurrence. Whole RNA, isolated from tumor, nontumor lung or frozen PBMC, was sequenced without prior sorting. Sample: PBMCs, taken at recurrence. These receptors all stem from a female donor with early-stage non-small cell lung cancer.

In its sample, this clonotype was seen many times. This beta chain appears as a stray read in a library generated for alpha chains; its size is not informative. J is TRBJ1-4 and V is TRBV12-3 or TRBV12-4, with D uncertain. Trimming took 4 bases from V and 2 from J, leaving 14 bases between them. The CDR3 extends over 16 amino acids. CDR3 sequence (DNA): TGTGCCAGCAGTTCCCGATCTCCCGGCACTAATGAAAAACTGTTTTTT. Its translation: CASSSRSPGTNEKLFF.

This clonotype was counted ten times or more. This beta chain is off target for a library built for alpha chains, so its abundance means little. The chain couples TRBV7-3 to TRBJ2-1, with TRBD2 matching 10 bases. The V gene end was trimmed by 5 bases and the J gene end by 4 bases; junction bases not matched to a gene: 26. CDR1 SGHTA and CDR2 FQGTGA come from the germline V gene. The CDR3 covers 22 residues. The CDR3 protein is CASSNGPPGGSVAGGGYNEQFF. CDR3 nucleotides: TGTGCCAGCAGCAACGGCCCTCCGGGAGGATCCGTAGCGGGGGGAGGGTACAATGAGCAGTTCTTC.

The table lists this clonotype with many counts. A library made for alpha chains picked up this beta chain off target, so its size means little. The rearrangement joins TRBV27 to TRBJ1-6; D unresolved. The CDR3 sequence is 15 residues long. Germline lookup yields CDR1 MNHEY and CDR2 SMNVEV (reference sequence). The V end lost 5 bases, the J end lost 5 bases, and 13 bases lay between the germline ends. The CDR3 loop is CASSPGRLHNSPLHF. In DNA, the CDR3 is TGTGCCAGCAGTCCCGGACGACTACATAATTCACCCCTCCACTTT.

This clonotype has a count of ten or more. This beta chain was picked up by a library intended for alpha chains and is off target, so its count carries little meaning. This chain links TRBV3-1 with TRBJ2-1; 8 nucleotides agree with TRBD2. Germline V gene data show CDR1 as LGHDT and CDR2 as YNNKEL (reference sequence). The V gene end was trimmed by 5 bases and the J gene end by 5 bases; junction bases not matched to a gene: 8. This CDR3 spans 15 amino acids. CDR3: CASSYGTSGDNEQFF. The CDR3, as DNA: TGTGCCAGCAGCTACGGGACTAGTGGAGACAATGAGCAGTTCTTC.

This clonotype is medium-sized by share. As an off-target read in a library built for alpha chains, this beta chain has a frequency of little significance. The chain uses TRBV28 and TRBJ2-7; 10 nucleotides line up with TRBD2. Germline CDR1 is MDHEN and CDR2 is SYDVKM. CDR3 size: 11 residues. The CDR3 DNA follows: TGTGTTAGCGGGGGGCTGTACGAGCAGTACTTC. As protein: CVSGGLYEQYF. The whole variable domain, remainder taken from reference TRBV28 and TRBJ2-7, is DVKVTQSSRYLVKRTGEKVFLECVQDMDHENMFWYRQDPGLGLRLIYFSYDVKMKEKGDIPEGYSVSREKKERFSLILESASTNQTSMYLCVSGGLYEQYFGPGTRLTVT.

This clonotype was counted many times. Found in a library prepared for alpha chains, this beta chain is an off-target read, and its abundance has little meaning. J is TRBJ2-2 and V is TRBV12-3 or TRBV12-4, with D possibly TRBD1 on 5 matching bases. Trimming took off 3 bases at V and 1 base at J, with 15 bases between the two ends. The CDR3 spans 17 residues. CDR3 residues: CASSLGWGAGNTGELFF. Written as DNA, the CDR3 is TGTGCCAGCAGTTTGGGGTGGGGCGCCGGGAACACCGGGGAGCTGTTTTTT.

This clonotype is labeled as medium-sized. This beta chain was picked up by a library intended for alpha chains and is off target, so its count carries little meaning. The chain carries TRBV7-2 and TRBJ1-5; unclear D gene. Germline V gene sequence: CDR1 SGHTA, CDR2 FQGNSA. The CDR3 runs to 12 residues. V was clipped by 5 bases and J by 7 bases, with 9 bases between them. The DNA for the CDR3 is TGTGCCAGCAGCATCATGGGGCAGCCCCAGCATTTT. It yields the protein CASSIMGQPQHF.

This clonotype was picked up many times. As an off-target read in a library built for alpha chains, this beta chain has a frequency of little significance. The chain recombines TRBV20-1 with TRBJ2-2; 8 bases match TRBD2. The V and J ends lost 6 bases and 7 bases, in that order; junction bases with no gene match: 13. The CDR3 totals 15 residues. Germline V gene lookup returns CDR1 DFQATT and CDR2 SNEGSKA (reference sequence). The CDR3 protein is CSAYGLAAARGELFF. CDR3 in DNA: TGCAGTGCCTACGGACTAGCCGCCGCCCGCGGGGAGCTGTTTTTT.

This clonotype was found many times. This beta chain is a stray read from a library made for alpha chains; its abundance is not meaningful. The V and J genes are TRBV9 and TRBJ2-5; no definite D call. Germline loops: CDR1 SGDLS, CDR2 YYNGEE. V was shortened by 0 bases and J by 5 bases, with 8 bases between the two germline ends. The length of the CDR3 is 13 residues. The CDR3 nucleotides are TGTGCCAGCAGCGTAGAGGCTGTGGAGACCCAGTACTTC. Its protein product is CASSVEAVETQYF.

This clonotype was found many times. Because the library targeted alpha chains, this beta chain is an off-target read whose size means little. CDR3 region: CASSQDQASGEKLFF. CDR3 DNA: TGCGCCAGCAGCCAAGATCAGGCTTCGGGTGAAAAACTGTTTTTT. The rearrangement links TRBV4-3 to TRBJ1-4, with D unclear. With 0 bases removed from V and 7 bases from J, the gap between germline ends came to 12 bases. Germline assignment: CDR1 LGHNA and CDR2 YSLEER. This CDR3 has 15 amino acids.

To note about this clonotype: This may stem from a read error, because a much larger clone lies one nucleotide away. This beta chain was picked up by a library intended for alpha chains and is off target, so its count carries little meaning. The chain couples TRBV29-1 to TRBJ2-1; D is unresolved. Germline V gene lookup returns CDR1 SQVTM and CDR2 ANQGSEA. The V gene lost 3 bases and the J gene lost 7 bases, with 13 bases spanning the gap. The CDR3 is 13 residues long. CDR3 DNA: TGCAGCGTTGATGTCAGTAGGAAAAATGAGCAGTTCTTC. This encodes CSVDVSRKNEQFF.

This clonotype occurred many times. Since it is a stray read in a library aimed at alpha chains, this beta chain has a size that is not meaningful. The rearrangement joins TRBV6-5 to TRBJ2-7; perhaps TRBD1 as D (5 bases). Germline V gene lookup returns CDR1 MNHEY and CDR2 SVGAGI. Trimming shortened V by 8 bases and J by 4 bases, and 12 bases separated the two germline ends. This CDR3 comprises 12 residues. The CDR3 DNA sequence: TGTGCCAGCGCGGACAACTTTTACGAGCAGTACTTC. Amino acids: CASADNFYEQYF.

This clonotype was counted at least ten times. The library was built for alpha chains, so this beta chain is an off-target read and its size means little. The chain has TRBV16 and TRBJ1-2; D might be TRBD1 (5 bases). The CDR3 has 14 residues. Between the trimmed V and J ends, which lost 7 bases and 4 bases, there was a span of 16 bases. Per germline, CDR1 KGHSY and CDR2 FQNENV. The CDR3 protein is CASTIGGATYGYTF. The CDR3 DNA is TGTGCCAGCACCATTGGAGGGGCGACCTATGGCTACACCTTC.

In this sample, this clonotype turned up many times. This beta chain was picked up by a library intended for alpha chains and is off target, so its count carries little meaning. J is TRBJ1-5 and V is TRBV12-3 or TRBV12-4, with D possibly being TRBD1 (5 bases). V gave up 3 bases and J gave up 7 bases, with 16 bases separating them. The CDR3 is made up of 15 amino acids. The CDR3 nucleotides are TGTGCCAGCAGTTTTTCGGGACGGTTGATCCAGCCCCAGCATTTT. Protein sequence: CASSFSGRLIQPQHF.

This clonotype is medium-sized by share. The library was prepared for alpha chains; this beta chain is a stray read, so its frequency means little. V is TRBV12-2 and J is TRBJ2-3. TRBV12-2 is given as a pseudogene. The CDR3 has 17 amino acids. In DNA form, the CDR3 reads TGTGCAAGTCGCTTAGAGCCCCCAAAGCCGGACACAGATACGCAGTATTTT. Amino acid sequence: CASRLEPPKPDTDTQYF.

This clonotype was seen ten or more times. Because this beta chain is a stray read in a library intended to capture alpha chains, its abundance should not be given much weight. This sequence joins TRBV7-2 and TRBJ2-7; possibly TRBD2 for D (5 bases). V was pared by 0 bases and J by 4 bases, with 19 bases between. This CDR3 is built from 17 residues. Looked up from germline, CDR1 is SGHTA and CDR2 is FQGNSA. CDR3 amino acids: CASSLAGPLVAGYEQYF. In DNA, the CDR3 is TGTGCCAGCAGCTTAGCCGGCCCCTTGGTTGCGGGTTACGAGCAGTACTTC. The variable domain in full, with the rest retrieved from reference TRBV7-2 and TRBJ2-7, is GAGVSQSPSNKVTEKGKDVELRCDPISGHTALYWYRQSLGQGLEFLIYFQGNSAPDKSGLPSDRFSAERTGGSVSTLTIQRTQQEDSAVYLCASSLAGPLVAGYEQYFGPGTRLTVT.

This clonotype was picked up a small number of times. For a library built for alpha chains, this beta chain is a stray read; little rests on its size. In DNA form, the CDR3 reads TGTGCCAGCAGGGCGGACAGGGGCGTCGCCGGGGAGCTGTTTTTT. Protein: CASRADRGVAGELFF. The J gene is TRBJ2-2, the V gene TRBV2; TRBD1 aligns across 9 bases. V shed 6 bases and J 6 bases; nucleotides not matched to a gene: 8. Looked up from germline, CDR1 is SNHLY and CDR2 is FYNNEI. This CDR3 is 15 amino acids long.

This clonotype has a count of ten or more. The library was designed around alpha chains, so this beta chain is a stray read whose abundance carries little weight. This chain joins TRBV3-1 and TRBJ2-1; TRBD2 matches at 8 bases. J lost 4 bases, V lost 4 bases, and 6 bases had no gene match. The CDR3 sequence is 15 residues long. Germline V gene data show CDR1 as LGHDT and CDR2 as YNNKEL (reference sequence). CDR3: CASSPPGTRYNEQFF. CDR3 DNA sequence: TGTGCCAGCAGCCCACCCGGGACTAGATACAATGAGCAGTTCTTC.

This clonotype was seen repeatedly, ten times or more. The size of this beta chain means little, since it is a stray read in a library made for alpha chains. The chain employs TRBV10-3 and TRBJ1-5; 7 bases map to TRBD1. Germline CDR1 and CDR2: ENHRY and SYGVKD. Losses at the gene ends were 2 bases for V and 5 bases for J; bases not matched to a gene: 0. The CDR3 runs 13 residues. The CDR3, as DNA: TGTGCCATCAGTGAGGACAGGGATCAGCCCCAGCATTTT. This encodes CAISEDRDQPQHF.

This clonotype was detected ten times or more. The library was designed around alpha chains, so this beta chain is a stray read whose abundance carries little weight. The chain uses TRBV3-1 and TRBJ1-2, with D hard to call. CDR3 length: 13 amino acids. Germline lookup yields CDR1 LGHDT and CDR2 YNNKEL (reference sequence). The ends were cut back, 0 bases at V and 6 bases at J, with 8 bases in the middle. The CDR3 sequence is CASSQDYGDGYTF. The CDR3, as DNA: TGTGCCAGCAGCCAAGATTACGGAGATGGCTACACCTTC.

As concerns this clonotype: The junction shows a germline mismatch at one end, possibly a read error. Within a library made for alpha chains, this beta chain is off target, and its count is uninformative. This rearrangement joins TRBV4-2 to TRBJ2-2; no firm D call. Germline V gene lookup returns CDR1 LGHNA and CDR2 YNFKEQ. This CDR3 has 15 residues. CDR3 nucleotide sequence: TGTGCCAGCAGCCAAGAGATCTTGAACGCCGGGGAGCTGTTTTTT. This encodes CASSQEILNAGELFF.

This clonotype came up many times. A library made for alpha chains picked up this beta chain off target, so its size means little. This chain uses TRBV7-9 with TRBJ2-2; 9 bases align to TRBD1. Germline V gives CDR1 SEHNR, CDR2 FQNEAQ (reference sequence). V shed 1 base, J shed 4 bases, and the junction held 1 base outside the gene matches. The CDR3 loop spans 15 amino acids. The CDR3 DNA is TGTGCCAGCAGCTTAGACAGGGGGCTCACCGGGGAGCTGTTTTTT. This sequence encodes CASSLDRGLTGELFF.

This clonotype ranks as medium-sized. In a library made to pick up alpha chains, this beta chain is a stray read with a size that means little. The V gene is TRBV28, the J gene TRBJ2-1; 16 nucleotides line up with TRBD2. The J segment lost 10 bases and the V segment lost 2 bases, leaving 5 bases of the junction unmatched. Germline V gives CDR1 MDHEN, CDR2 SYDVKM. The CDR3 sequence is 16 residues long. The CDR3 DNA sequence: TGTGCCAGCAGTTTAGGGACTAGCGGGGGGGCCGGAGAGCAGTTCTTC. The encoded protein is CASSLGTSGGAGEQFF.

Concerning this clonotype itself: This beta chain is an unintended read in a library built for alpha chains; its size means little. Written as DNA, the CDR3 is TGTGCCAGCAGCTCCGAGACAGGGGTTGGTTCACCCCTCCACTTT. Amino acids: CASSSETGVGSPLHF. The chain has TRBV7-2 and TRBJ1-6, with 8 nucleotides matching TRBD1. J gave up 9 bases and V 4 bases, and 8 bases lay outside the gene matches. Germline V gene sequence: CDR1 SGHTA, CDR2 FQGNSA. The CDR3 spans 15 residues.

This clonotype was seen at least ten times. This beta chain represents an off-target read in a library built for alpha chains; its size is of limited meaning. The V and J genes are TRBV20-1 and TRBJ2-3, with unresolved D. The CDR3 is made up of 15 amino acids. V was clipped by 0 bases and J by 1 base, with 11 bases between them. Germline-derived CDR1 and CDR2 are DFQATT and SNEGSKA (reference sequence). The CDR3 region is CSARDQNEGTDTQYF. The DNA of the CDR3 is TGCAGTGCTAGAGATCAAAACGAGGGCACAGATACGCAGTATTTT.

Many counts were recorded for this clonotype. Little can be read into the size of this beta chain, an off-target read in a library designed for alpha chains. The V call is TRBV29-1, the J call TRBJ2-7; D perhaps matches TRBD1 (6 bases). Looked up from germline, CDR1 is SQVTM and CDR2 is ANQGSEA. Between the trimmed V and J ends, which lost 6 bases and 3 bases, there was a span of 15 bases. The CDR3 contains 13 residues. The CDR3 DNA sequence: TGCAGCGTCAAGGACGGGACAATCTACGAGCAGTACTTC. It encodes CSVKDGTIYEQYF.

This clonotype was picked up many times. This beta chain turned up in a library designed for alpha chains; as an off-target read, its abundance says little. V gene TRBV10-3 combines with J gene TRBJ1-4, with TRBD1 matching over 8 bases. The CDR3 covers 15 residues. Trimming took 3 bases from V and 8 from J; bases not matched to a gene: 8. Looked up from germline, CDR1 is ENHRY and CDR2 is SYGVKD. CDR3 bases: TGTGCCATCAGTGACCCGTCCCGACAGGGGGAAAAACTGTTTTTT. It encodes CAISDPSRQGEKLFF.